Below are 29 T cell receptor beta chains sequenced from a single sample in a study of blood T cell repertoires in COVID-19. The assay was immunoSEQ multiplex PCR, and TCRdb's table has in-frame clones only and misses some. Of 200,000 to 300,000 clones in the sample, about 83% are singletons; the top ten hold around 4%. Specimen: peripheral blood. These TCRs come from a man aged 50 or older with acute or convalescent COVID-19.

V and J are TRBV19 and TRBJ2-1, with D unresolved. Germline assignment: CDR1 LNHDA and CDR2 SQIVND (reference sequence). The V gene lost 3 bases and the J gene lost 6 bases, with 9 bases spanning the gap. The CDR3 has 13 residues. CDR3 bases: TGTGCCAGTAGTATTTCCCTCCCCAATGAGCAGTTCTTC. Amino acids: CASSISLPNEQFF. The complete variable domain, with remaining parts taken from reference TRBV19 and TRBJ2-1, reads DGGITQSPKYLFRKEGQNVTLSCEQNLNHDAMYWYRQDPGQGLRLIYYSQIVNDFQKGDIAEGYSVSREKKESFPLTVTSAQKNPTAFYLCASSISLPNEQFFGPGTRLTVL.

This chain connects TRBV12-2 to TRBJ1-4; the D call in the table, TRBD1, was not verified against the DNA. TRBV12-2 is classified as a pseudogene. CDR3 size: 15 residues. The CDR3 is CASRHHRDIGEKLFF. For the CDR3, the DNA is TGTGCAAGTCGCCATCACCGGGACATCGGTGAAAAACTGTTTTTT.

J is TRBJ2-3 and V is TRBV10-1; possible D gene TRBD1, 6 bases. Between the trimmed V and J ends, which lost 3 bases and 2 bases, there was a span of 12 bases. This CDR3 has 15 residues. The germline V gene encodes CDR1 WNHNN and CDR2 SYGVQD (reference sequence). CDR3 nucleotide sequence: TGCGCCAGCAGTGAATTTTACAGGGACACAGATACGCAGTATTTT. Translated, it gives CASSEFYRDTDTQYF.

In DNA form, the CDR3 reads TGTGCCCTTTCGGGGGGGCAGACCTACGAGCAGTACTTC. As protein: CALSGGQTYEQYF. V is TRBV2 and J is TRBJ2-7, with 8 positions matching TRBD2. From germline, CDR1 is SNHLY and CDR2 FYNNEI. V lost 11 bases, J lost 2 bases, and 8 bases stayed unmatched. This CDR3 region has 13 residues.

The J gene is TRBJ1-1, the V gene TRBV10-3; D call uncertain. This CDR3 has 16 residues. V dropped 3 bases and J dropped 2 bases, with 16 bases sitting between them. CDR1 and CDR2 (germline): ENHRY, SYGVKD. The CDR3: CAISDPSRGANTEAFF. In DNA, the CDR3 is TGTGCCATCAGTGACCCGTCGAGAGGAGCCAACACTGAAGCTTTCTTT.

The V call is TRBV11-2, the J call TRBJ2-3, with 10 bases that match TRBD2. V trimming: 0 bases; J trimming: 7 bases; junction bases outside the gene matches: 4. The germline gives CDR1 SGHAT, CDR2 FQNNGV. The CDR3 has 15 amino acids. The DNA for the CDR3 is TGTGCCAGCAGCTTAGAAGCGGGGGGGAGGCATACGCAGTATTTT. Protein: CASSLEAGGRHTQYF.

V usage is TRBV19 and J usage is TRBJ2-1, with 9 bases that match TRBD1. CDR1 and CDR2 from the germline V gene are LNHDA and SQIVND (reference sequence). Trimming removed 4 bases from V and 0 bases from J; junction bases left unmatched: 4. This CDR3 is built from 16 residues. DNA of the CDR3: TGTGCCAGTAGTACAGGGACAGGGAGCTCCTACAATGAGCAGTTCTTC. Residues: CASSTGTGSSYNEQFF.

CDR3 in amino acids: CAIGTGPGNTIYF. CDR3 bases: TGTGCCATCGGGACAGGGCCTGGAAACACCATATATTTT. V is TRBV10-3 and J is TRBJ1-3; 9 nucleotides line up with TRBD1. Germline loops: CDR1 ENHRY, CDR2 SYGVKD. The CDR3 runs 13 residues. J gave up 2 bases and V 8 bases, and 1 base lay outside the gene matches.

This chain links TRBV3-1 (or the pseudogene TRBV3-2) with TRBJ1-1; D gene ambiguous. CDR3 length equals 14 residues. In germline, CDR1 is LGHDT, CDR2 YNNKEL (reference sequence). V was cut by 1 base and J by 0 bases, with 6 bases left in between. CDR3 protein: CASSQGHLNTEAFF. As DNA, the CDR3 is TGTGCCAGCAGCCAAGGACATTTGAACACTGAAGCTTTCTTT.

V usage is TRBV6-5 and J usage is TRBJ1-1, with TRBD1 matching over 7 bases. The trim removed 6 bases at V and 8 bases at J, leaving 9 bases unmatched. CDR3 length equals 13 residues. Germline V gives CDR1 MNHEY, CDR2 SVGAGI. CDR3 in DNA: TGTGCCAGCAGCAACCGACAGGGAATCGAAGCTTTCTTT. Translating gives CASSNRQGIEAFF.

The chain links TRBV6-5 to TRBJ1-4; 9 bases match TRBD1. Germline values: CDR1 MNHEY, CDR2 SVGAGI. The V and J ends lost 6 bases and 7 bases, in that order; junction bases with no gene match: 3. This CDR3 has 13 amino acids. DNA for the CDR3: TGTGCCAGCAGGGACAGGGGTAGTGAAAAACTGTTTTTT. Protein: CASRDRGSEKLFF.

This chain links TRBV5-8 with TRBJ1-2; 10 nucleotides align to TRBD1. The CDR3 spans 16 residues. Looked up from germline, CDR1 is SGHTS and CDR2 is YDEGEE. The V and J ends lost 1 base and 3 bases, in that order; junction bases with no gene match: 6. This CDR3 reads CASSLSGDRGYYGYTF. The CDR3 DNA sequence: TGTGCCAGCAGCTTGTCCGGGGACAGGGGCTACTATGGCTACACCTTC.

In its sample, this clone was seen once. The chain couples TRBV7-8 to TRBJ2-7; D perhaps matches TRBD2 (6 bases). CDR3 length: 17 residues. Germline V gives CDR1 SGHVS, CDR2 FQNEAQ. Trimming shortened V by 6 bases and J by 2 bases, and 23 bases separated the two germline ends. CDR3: CASSSSVLATAPYEQYF. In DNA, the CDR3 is TGTGCCAGCAGTTCCTCCGTACTAGCCACCGCCCCCTACGAGCAGTACTTC.

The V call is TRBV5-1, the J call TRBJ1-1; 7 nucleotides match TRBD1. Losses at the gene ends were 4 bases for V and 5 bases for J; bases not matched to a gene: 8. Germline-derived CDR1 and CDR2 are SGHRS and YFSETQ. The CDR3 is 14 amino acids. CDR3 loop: CASSPWDSGTEAFF. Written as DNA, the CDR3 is TGCGCCAGCAGCCCCTGGGACAGCGGAACTGAAGCTTTCTTT.

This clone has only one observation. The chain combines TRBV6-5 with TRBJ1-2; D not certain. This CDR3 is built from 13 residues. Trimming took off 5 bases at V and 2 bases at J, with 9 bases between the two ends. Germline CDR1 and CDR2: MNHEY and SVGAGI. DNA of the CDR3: TGTGCCAGCAGTCTCTCCCTCAACTATGGCTACACCTTC. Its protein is CASSLSLNYGYTF.

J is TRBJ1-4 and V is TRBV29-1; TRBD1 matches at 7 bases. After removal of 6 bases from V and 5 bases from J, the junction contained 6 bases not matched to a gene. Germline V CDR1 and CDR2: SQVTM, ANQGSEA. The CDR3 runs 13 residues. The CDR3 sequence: CSVTGTENEKLFF. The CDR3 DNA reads TGCAGCGTGACCGGGACAGAAAATGAAAAACTGTTTTTT.

The DNA of the CDR3 is TGTGCCAGCAGCGAGCGTATCGAGTCCTACAATGAGCAGTTCTTC. Translation: CASSERIESYNEQFF. The chain couples TRBV9 to TRBJ2-1; no clear D gene. The CDR3 covers 15 residues. V was cut by 3 bases and J by 1 base, with 11 bases left in between. In germline, CDR1 is SGDLS, CDR2 YYNGEE.

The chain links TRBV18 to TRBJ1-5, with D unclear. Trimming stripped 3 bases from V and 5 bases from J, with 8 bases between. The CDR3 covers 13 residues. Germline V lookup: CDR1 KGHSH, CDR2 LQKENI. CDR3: CASSPLVDQPQHF. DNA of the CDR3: TGTGCCAGCTCACCCCTAGTGGATCAGCCCCAGCATTTT.

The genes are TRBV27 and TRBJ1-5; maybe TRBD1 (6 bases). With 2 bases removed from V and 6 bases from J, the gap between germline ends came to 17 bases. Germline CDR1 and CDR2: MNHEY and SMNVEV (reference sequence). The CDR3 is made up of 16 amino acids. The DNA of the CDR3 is TGTGCCAGCAGTTTAAAGGGCACAGGGCTGGGTCAGCCCCAGCATTTT. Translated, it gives CASSLKGTGLGQPQHF.

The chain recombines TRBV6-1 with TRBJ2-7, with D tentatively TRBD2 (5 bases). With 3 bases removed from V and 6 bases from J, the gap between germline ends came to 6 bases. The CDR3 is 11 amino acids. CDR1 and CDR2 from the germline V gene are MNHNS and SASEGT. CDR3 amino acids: CASSERVEQYF. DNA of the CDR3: TGTGCCAGCAGTGAGAGGGTCGAGCAGTACTTC.

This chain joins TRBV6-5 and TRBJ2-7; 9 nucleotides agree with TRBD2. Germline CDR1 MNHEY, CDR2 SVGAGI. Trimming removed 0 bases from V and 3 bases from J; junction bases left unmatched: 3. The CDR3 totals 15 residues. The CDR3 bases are TGTGCCAGCAGTTACTCTTGGCGGGAGGGCTACGAGCAGTACTTC. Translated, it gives CASSYSWREGYEQYF.

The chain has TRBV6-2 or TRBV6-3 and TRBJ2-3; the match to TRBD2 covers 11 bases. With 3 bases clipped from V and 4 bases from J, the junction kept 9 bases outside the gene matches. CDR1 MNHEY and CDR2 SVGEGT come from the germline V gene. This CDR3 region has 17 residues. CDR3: CASSYELTSGVSDTQYF. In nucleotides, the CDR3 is TGTGCCAGCAGTTATGAGTTGACTAGCGGGGTGTCAGATACGCAGTATTTT.

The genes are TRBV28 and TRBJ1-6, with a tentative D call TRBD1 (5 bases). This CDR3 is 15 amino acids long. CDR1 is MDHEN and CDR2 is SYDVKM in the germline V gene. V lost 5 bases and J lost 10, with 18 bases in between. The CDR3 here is CASSTPTVLNSPLHF. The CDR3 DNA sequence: TGTGCCAGCAGTACACCGACAGTTCTCAACTCACCCCTCCACTTT.

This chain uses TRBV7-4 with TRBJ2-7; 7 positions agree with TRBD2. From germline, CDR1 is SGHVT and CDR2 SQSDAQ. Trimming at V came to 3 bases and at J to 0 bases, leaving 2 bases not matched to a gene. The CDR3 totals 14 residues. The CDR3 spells CASSFLADSYEQYF. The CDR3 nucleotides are TGTGCCAGCAGCTTCCTAGCGGACTCCTACGAGCAGTACTTC. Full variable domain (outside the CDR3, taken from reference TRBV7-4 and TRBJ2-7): GAGVSQSPRYKVAKRGRDVALRCDSISGHVTLYWYRQTLGQGSEVLTYSQSDAQRDKSGRPSGRFSAERPERSVSTLKIQRTEQGDSAVYLCASSFLADSYEQYFGPGTRLTVT.

CDR3 nucleotide sequence: TGCGCCAGCAGTACCGACAGGTTGAACACTGAAGCTTTCTTT. Translated, it gives CASSTDRLNTEAFF. This chain uses TRBV5-1 with TRBJ1-1; D is possibly TRBD1 (6 bases). V was shortened by 5 bases and J by 0 bases, with 11 bases between the two germline ends. There are 14 residues in the CDR3. Germline CDR1 reads SGHRS; CDR2 reads YFSETQ.

The DNA for the CDR3 is TGTGCCTGGAGTCCCTCTACGTTCTATGGCTACACCTTC. Translating gives CAWSPSTFYGYTF. The genes are TRBV30 and TRBJ1-2; no reliable D call. The length of the CDR3 is 13 residues. CDR1 GTSNPN and CDR2 SVGIG come from the germline V gene (reference sequence). Trimming left V 2 bases short and J 4 bases short, with 11 bases between.

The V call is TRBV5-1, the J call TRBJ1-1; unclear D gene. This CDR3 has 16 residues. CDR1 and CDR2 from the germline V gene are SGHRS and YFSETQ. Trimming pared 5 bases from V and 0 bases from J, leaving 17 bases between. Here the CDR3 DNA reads TGCGCCAGCAGACTGACTTTTCCCGGGATGAACACTGAAGCTTTCTTT. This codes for CASRLTFPGMNTEAFF.

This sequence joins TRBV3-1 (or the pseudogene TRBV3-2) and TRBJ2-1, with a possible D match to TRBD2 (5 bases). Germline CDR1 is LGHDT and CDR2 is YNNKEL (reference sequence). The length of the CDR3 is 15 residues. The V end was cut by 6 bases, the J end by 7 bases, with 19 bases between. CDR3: CASSSRGNPWNEQFF. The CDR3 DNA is TGTGCCAGCAGTTCCCGGGGTAATCCCTGGAATGAGCAGTTCTTC.

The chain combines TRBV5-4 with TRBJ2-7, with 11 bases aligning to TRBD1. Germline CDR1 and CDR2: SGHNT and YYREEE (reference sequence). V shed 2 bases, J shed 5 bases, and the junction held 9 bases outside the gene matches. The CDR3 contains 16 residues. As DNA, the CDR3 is TGTGCCAGCAGCTTCCGGACAGGGGGCGTTTGGGACGAGCAGTACTTC. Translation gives CASSFRTGGVWDEQYF.